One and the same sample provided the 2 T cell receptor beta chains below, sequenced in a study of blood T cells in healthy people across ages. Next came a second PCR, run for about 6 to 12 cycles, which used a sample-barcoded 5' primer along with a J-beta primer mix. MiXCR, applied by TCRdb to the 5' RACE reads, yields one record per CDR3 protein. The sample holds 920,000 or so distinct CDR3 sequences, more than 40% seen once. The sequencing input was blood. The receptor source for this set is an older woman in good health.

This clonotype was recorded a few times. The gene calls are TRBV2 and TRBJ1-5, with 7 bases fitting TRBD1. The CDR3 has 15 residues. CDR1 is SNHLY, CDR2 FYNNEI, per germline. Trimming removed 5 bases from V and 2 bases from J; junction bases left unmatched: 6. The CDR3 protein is CASSQDRAGNQPQHF. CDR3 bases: TGTGCCAGCAGTCAAGACAGGGCGGGCAATCAGCCCCAGCATTTT.

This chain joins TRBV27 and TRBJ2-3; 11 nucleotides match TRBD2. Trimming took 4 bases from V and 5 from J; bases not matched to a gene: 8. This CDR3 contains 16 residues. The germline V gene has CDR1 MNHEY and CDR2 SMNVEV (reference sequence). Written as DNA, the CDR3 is TGTGCCAGCAGTTATTTAAGCCTAGCGGGAGGAGATACGCAGTATTTT. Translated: CASSYLSLAGGDTQYF.